Below, 7 T cell receptor beta chains from the same sample are listed, as sequenced in a study of blood T cell repertoires in COVID-19. Here immunoSEQ multiplex PCR was the method, and the copy in TCRdb shows in-frame clones only, minus some. This table holds just over 200,000 clones, around 84% found once. Input material: peripheral blood. The receptors stem from a man of 80 years or more with acute or convalescent COVID-19.

The chain combines TRBV28 with TRBJ2-3; 16 positions match TRBD2. Germline V lookup: CDR1 MDHEN, CDR2 SYDVKM. The CDR3 consists of 18 residues. The V segment lost 5 bases and the J segment 6 bases; nucleotides outside the gene matches: 11. CDR3 nucleotide sequence: TGTGCCAGCAGTCCCGCCGGGACTAGCGGGAGGGCTGGGGATACGCAGTATTTT. It translates to CASSPAGTSGRAGDTQYF.

The chain carries TRBV24-1 and TRBJ2-1; TRBD1 is a possible D gene (6 bases). V was clipped by 2 bases and J by 7 bases, with 17 bases between them. CDR3 length equals 16 residues. Germline CDR1 reads KGHDR; CDR2 reads SFDVKD. The CDR3 DNA reads TGTGCCACCAGTGATTCGTTTGAGGGGGTAGGAAATGAGCAGTTCTTC. This encodes CATSDSFEGVGNEQFF.

The J gene is TRBJ1-6, the V gene TRBV10-1; TRBD1 aligns across 12 bases. The CDR3 covers 14 residues. Germline V gene sequence: CDR1 WNHNN, CDR2 SYGVQD (reference sequence). After removal of 6 bases from V and 7 bases from J, the junction contained 1 base not matched to a gene. This CDR3 reads CASRGQGANSPLHF. The CDR3 DNA is TGCGCCAGCAGGGGACAGGGGGCGAATTCACCCCTCCACTTT.

This clone was seen more than once but under ten times. The chain joins TRBV28 to TRBJ2-3, with D possibly being TRBD2 (5 bases). Germline values: CDR1 MDHEN, CDR2 SYDVKM. Trimming cost V 6 bases and J 2 bases, with 15 bases left between them. This CDR3 spans 15 amino acids. In nucleotides, the CDR3 is TGTGCCAGCAGGCCTCCGGGAAAAACCACAGATACGCAGTATTTT. It specifies CASRPPGKTTDTQYF.

The rearrangement uses TRBV5-1 and TRBJ2-3, with a tentative D call TRBD2 (6 bases). Germline assignment: CDR1 SGHRS and CDR2 YFSETQ. The CDR3 loop spans 15 amino acids. V lost 0 bases and J 1 base, leaving 9 bases between the germline ends. This CDR3 reads CASSLEGLGTDTQYF. CDR3 in DNA: TGCGCCAGCAGCTTGGAGGGACTGGGCACAGATACGCAGTATTTT.

The chain links TRBV4-2 to TRBJ1-2, with 7 bases aligning to TRBD1. The CDR3 extends over 16 amino acids. Germline lookup yields CDR1 LGHNA and CDR2 YNFKEQ. J lost 4 bases, V lost 0 bases, and 8 bases had no gene match. CDR3 sequence (DNA): TGTGCCAGCAGCCAAGATCACGCAGGGACAGCCTATGGCTACACCTTC. Protein product: CASSQDHAGTAYGYTF.

The chain has TRBV5-1 and TRBJ2-7; 8 nucleotides agree with TRBD1. Germline assignment: CDR1 SGHRS and CDR2 YFSETQ. Unmatched junction bases numbered 5, after V lost 4 bases and J lost 2 bases. The length of the CDR3 is 14 residues. The CDR3 spells CASSARQGPYEQYF. The CDR3 nucleotides read TGCGCCAGCAGCGCAAGACAGGGGCCCTACGAGCAGTACTTC.